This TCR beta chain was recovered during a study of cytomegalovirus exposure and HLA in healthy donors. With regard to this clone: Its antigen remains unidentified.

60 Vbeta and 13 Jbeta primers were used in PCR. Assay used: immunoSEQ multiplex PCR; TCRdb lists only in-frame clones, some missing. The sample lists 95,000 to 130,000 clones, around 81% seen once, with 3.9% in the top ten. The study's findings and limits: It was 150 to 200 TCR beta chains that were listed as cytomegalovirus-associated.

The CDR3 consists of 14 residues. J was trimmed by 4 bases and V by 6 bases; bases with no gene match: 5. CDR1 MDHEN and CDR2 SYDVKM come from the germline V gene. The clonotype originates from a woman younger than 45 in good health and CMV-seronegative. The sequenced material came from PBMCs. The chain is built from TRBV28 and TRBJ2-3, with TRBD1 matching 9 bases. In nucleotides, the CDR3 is TGTGCCAGCAGCCCCCGGGACAGGGCAGATACGCAGTATTTT. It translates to CASSPRDRADTQYF.